These 25 T cell receptor beta chains were all obtained from the same sample, sequenced in a study of blood T cell repertoires in COVID-19. The method was immunoSEQ multiplex PCR; TCRdb's version includes in-frame clones alone and lacks a portion of them. The sample consists of about 97,000 clones, 90% of them appearing once. The sequenced sample was peripheral blood. The receptors come from a man aged 55 to 70 with acute or convalescent COVID-19.

The chain employs TRBV5-6 and TRBJ2-2; 8 bases are shared with TRBD2. The CDR3 runs to 16 residues. Germline CDR1 reads SGHDT; CDR2 reads YYEEEE. Trimming cost V 1 base and J 6 bases; bases outside gene matches: 8. The CDR3 protein is CASSLRARGGSGELFF. In DNA, the CDR3 is TGTGCCAGCAGCTTGCGGGCCCGGGGGGGTTCCGGGGAGCTGTTTTTT. Full variable domain (remainder filled in from reference TRBV5-6 and TRBJ2-2): DAGVTQSPTHLIKTRGQQVTLRCSPKSGHDTVSWYQQALGQGPQFIFQYYEEEERQRGNFPDRFSGHQFPNYSSELNVNALLLGDSALYLCASSLRARGGSGELFFGEGSRLTVL.

The rearrangement links TRBV5-1 to TRBJ1-4; 8 bases are a match to TRBD1. CDR3 size: 14 residues. The trim removed 4 bases at V and 8 bases at J, leaving 7 bases unmatched. Germline values: CDR1 SGHRS, CDR2 YFSETQ. The CDR3 coding sequence is TGCGCCAGCAGCGTCCAGGGGGCGGAAGAAAAACTGTTTTTT. It codes for CASSVQGAEEKLFF.

This chain's CDR3 is CASSQDRVQGEQFF. In DNA, the CDR3 is TGTGCCAGCAGCCAAGACAGGGTCCAGGGTGAGCAGTTCTTC. V is TRBV3-1 (or the pseudogene TRBV3-2) and J is TRBJ2-1; D possibly corresponds to TRBD1 (5 bases). From germline, CDR1 is LGHDT and CDR2 YNNKEL (reference sequence). With 0 bases removed from V and 9 bases from J, the gap between germline ends came to 12 bases. The CDR3 runs 14 residues.

The chain combines TRBV27 with TRBJ2-1; possibly TRBD1 for D (5 bases). V lost 5 bases and J 7 bases, leaving 12 bases between the germline ends. The CDR3 spans 13 residues. CDR1 MNHEY and CDR2 SMNVEV come from the germline V gene (reference sequence). The CDR3 DNA reads as TGTGCCAGCAGTGTAGGGGTCAAAAATGAGCAGTTCTTC. It encodes CASSVGVKNEQFF.

The chain combines TRBV5-6 with TRBJ2-2; TRBD1 might be the D (6 bases). Trimming shortened V by 5 bases and J by 0 bases, and 11 bases separated the two germline ends. The CDR3 contains 15 residues. Germline-derived CDR1 and CDR2 are SGHDT and YYEEEE. The CDR3 coding sequence is TGTGCCAGCAGGCAGGACAGTGCGAACACCGGGGAGCTGTTTTTT. Translation: CASRQDSANTGELFF.

This clone was recorded a few times. The chain employs TRBV6-5 and TRBJ2-1, with 9 bases aligning to TRBD1. Trimming removed 2 bases from V and 14 bases from J; junction bases left unmatched: 4. The CDR3 covers 12 residues. CDR1 and CDR2 from the germline V gene are MNHEY and SVGAGI. The DNA for the CDR3 is TGTGCCAGCAGTTACGGGACAGGGATAAAGTTCTTC. Protein sequence: CASSYGTGIKFF.

This clone came up a few times. CDR3 DNA: TGTGCCAGCTCACCTGACAGGTACAATGAGCAGTTCTTC. The encoded protein is CASSPDRYNEQFF. V usage is TRBV18 and J usage is TRBJ2-1; tentative D call: TRBD1 (6 bases). The V gene's germline CDR1 is KGHSH and CDR2 LQKENI. V lost 3 bases to trimming and J lost 4 bases, with 7 bases between them. This CDR3 has 13 amino acids.

The chain couples TRBV19 to TRBJ1-2, with 8 bases lining up with TRBD1. This CDR3 is built from 14 residues. Trimming removed 5 bases from V and 8 bases from J; junction bases left unmatched: 10. CDR1 and CDR2 (germline): LNHDA, SQIVND (reference sequence). The CDR3 DNA follows: TGTGCCAGTAGTGTGGGACAGGAAAATCGGGGCTACACCTTC. Its protein is CASSVGQENRGYTF.

This clone appeared a single time. The gene calls are TRBV5-4 and TRBJ1-2, with TRBD1 matching over 8 bases. This CDR3 is built from 14 residues. CDR1 SGHNT and CDR2 YYREEE come from the germline V gene (reference sequence). V lost 4 bases, J lost 8 bases, and 10 bases stayed unmatched. CDR3 in amino acids: CASSLPRTGQGYTF. The CDR3 DNA reads as TGTGCCAGCAGCCTCCCCAGGACAGGGCAGGGCTACACCTTC.

The chain uses TRBV30 and TRBJ1-5, with D possibly TRBD1 on 6 matching bases. The germline V gene encodes CDR1 GTSNPN and CDR2 SVGIG (reference sequence). The V end lost 5 bases, the J end lost 4 bases, and 12 bases lay between the germline ends. This CDR3 comprises 13 residues. DNA for the CDR3: TGTGCCTGGGGGGGGGCATTTAATCAGCCCCAGCATTTT. It is translated as CAWGGAFNQPQHF.

The chain uses TRBV7-9 and TRBJ2-2; D may be TRBD1 (6 bases). The CDR3 covers 16 residues. V was clipped by 1 base and J by 2 bases, with 11 bases between them. Per the germline V gene, CDR1 is SEHNR and CDR2 is FQNEAQ (reference sequence). Here the CDR3 DNA reads TGTGCCAGCAGCTTAGAAGGGACACTAAACACCGGGGAGCTGTTTTTT. Translation: CASSLEGTLNTGELFF.

The chain recombines TRBV21-1 with TRBJ1-2; the DNA was not compared with TRBD1, the D call given in the table. TRBV21-1 is designated a pseudogene. CDR3 length equals 15 residues. The CDR3 DNA is TGTGCCAGCAGGGTAGGTCGAGGGGGCGCGAATGGCTACACCTTC. It specifies CASRVGRGGANGYTF.

The J gene is TRBJ1-2, the V gene TRBV5-1; TRBD1 matches 7 bases. The CDR3 extends over 15 amino acids. Germline lookup yields CDR1 SGHRS and CDR2 YFSETQ. The V segment lost 3 bases and the J segment 6 bases; nucleotides outside the gene matches: 11. Here the CDR3 reads CASSSQTGTEDGYTF. For the CDR3, the DNA is TGCGCCAGCAGCTCCCAGACGGGGACAGAGGATGGCTACACCTTC.

The V call is TRBV7-8, the J call TRBJ2-1; a possible D gene is TRBD2 (6 bases). CDR3 size: 16 residues. With 2 bases removed from V and 2 bases from J, the gap between germline ends came to 13 bases. Germline CDR1 reads SGHVS; CDR2 reads FQNEAQ. The CDR3 protein is CASSLLAGRTYNEQFF. The CDR3 region has the DNA TGTGCCAGCAGCTTACTGGCGGGACGCACCTACAATGAGCAGTTCTTC.

The chain is built from TRBV5-4 and TRBJ1-1, with D possibly TRBD1 on 6 matching bases. The CDR3 is made up of 13 amino acids. The V and J ends lost 4 bases and 7 bases respectively, with 14 bases between them. The germline V gene has CDR1 SGHNT and CDR2 YYREEE (reference sequence). The CDR3 DNA reads as TGTGCCAGCAGCAAACAGGGCGTTTTTGAAGCTTTCTTT. Translating it yields CASSKQGVFEAFF.

The rearrangement joins TRBV6-6 to TRBJ1-2; 10 bases fit TRBD1. The V gene's germline CDR1 is MNHNY and CDR2 SVGAGI (reference sequence). J lost 2 bases, V lost 5 bases, and 5 bases had no gene match. This CDR3 is built from 15 residues. CDR3 protein: CASSPGQGGNYGYTF. The CDR3, as DNA: TGTGCCAGCAGTCCCGGACAGGGGGGGAACTATGGCTACACCTTC.

In its sample, this clone was seen once. This sequence joins TRBV6-5 and TRBJ1-4, with TRBD1 matching over 9 bases. The CDR3 spans 14 residues. The ends lost 3 bases at V and 10 bases at J; junction bases unmatched: 6. Germline lookup yields CDR1 MNHEY and CDR2 SVGAGI. The CDR3 DNA reads TGTGCCAGCAGTTATCGGGACAGGGCTGGAAAACTGTTTTTT. This encodes CASSYRDRAGKLFF.

This clone was picked up a small number of times. This chain joins TRBV6-6 and TRBJ2-6, with 7 bases fitting TRBD1. Per germline, CDR1 MNHNY and CDR2 SVGAGI (reference sequence). The J segment lost 2 bases and the V segment lost 4 bases, leaving 5 bases of the junction unmatched. The CDR3 has 16 amino acids. The DNA for the CDR3 is TGTGCCAGCAGTTCGACAGGGAAGGCTGGGGCCAACGTCCTGACTTTC. Its translation is CASSSTGKAGANVLTF.

This clone was found a few times. The chain links TRBV18 to TRBJ1-5; 7 bases map to TRBD1. Trimming removed 6 bases from V and 4 bases from J; junction bases left unmatched: 6. This CDR3 region has 14 residues. Germline assignment: CDR1 KGHSH and CDR2 LQKENI. The CDR3 protein is CASSPGTVNQPQHF. CDR3 sequence (DNA): TGTGCCAGCTCCCCCGGGACAGTAAATCAGCCCCAGCATTTT.

CDR3 sequence reads: CASSLRQGGYEQYV. The DNA of the CDR3 is TGTGCCAGCAGCTTAAGGCAGGGGGGCTACGAGCAGTACGTC. The V and J genes are TRBV7-8 and TRBJ2-7; TRBD1 might be the D (7 bases). The ends were cut back, 2 bases at V and 3 bases at J, with 11 bases in the middle. The germline gives CDR1 SGHVS, CDR2 FQNEAQ. There are 14 residues in the CDR3.

J is TRBJ1-1 and V is TRBV19; no reliable D call. CDR1 is LNHDA, CDR2 SQIVND, per germline (reference sequence). The CDR3 length is 14 residues. Between the trimmed V and J ends, which lost 6 bases and 0 bases, there was a span of 11 bases. CDR3 in DNA: TGTGCCAGTAGATACAGCAACCTGAACACTGAAGCTTTCTTT. It yields the protein CASRYSNLNTEAFF.

The count of this clone is one. The chain couples TRBV6-5 to TRBJ1-5, with D hard to call. Germline V gene sequence: CDR1 MNHEY, CDR2 SVGAGI. V lost 6 bases to trimming and J lost 4 bases, with 13 bases between them. The CDR3 length is 14 residues. CDR3 loop: CASRKSGRNQPQHF. Written as DNA, the CDR3 is TGTGCCAGCAGGAAGAGTGGGCGAAATCAGCCCCAGCATTTT.

The V call is TRBV9, the J call TRBJ2-7, with 13 bases aligning to TRBD2. Trimming cost V 4 bases and J 6 bases; bases outside gene matches: 10. The CDR3 has 16 residues. Looked up from germline, CDR1 is SGDLS and CDR2 is YYNGEE. The CDR3 nucleotides read TGTGCCAGCAGCCTCCGAGGGACTAGCGGGGACCTCGAGCAGTACGTC. Amino acids: CASSLRGTSGDLEQYV.

This chain joins TRBV7-2 and TRBJ1-5; D ambiguous. The CDR3 runs to 14 residues. The V gene lost 2 bases and the J gene lost 0 bases, with 5 bases spanning the gap. Germline CDR1 SGHTA, CDR2 FQGNSA. The CDR3 bases are TGTGCCAGCAGCTTATTTTATAGCAATCAGCCCCAGCATTTT. Protein product: CASSLFYSNQPQHF. The complete variable domain, with remaining parts taken from reference TRBV7-2 and TRBJ1-5, reads GAGVSQSPSNKVTEKGKDVELRCDPISGHTALYWYRQSLGQGLEFLIYFQGNSAPDKSGLPSDRFSAERTGGSVSTLTIQRTQQEDSAVYLCASSLFYSNQPQHFGDGTRLSIL.

This clone was counted a few times. This chain links TRBV6-5 with TRBJ1-4; perhaps TRBD1 as D (6 bases). Looked up from germline, CDR1 is MNHEY and CDR2 is SVGAGI. This CDR3 contains 14 residues. Deletions cut 6 bases from V and 5 bases from J, with 13 bases between. CDR3 residues: CASSWGHQNEKLFF. DNA for the CDR3: TGTGCCAGCAGCTGGGGACACCAAAATGAAAAACTGTTTTTT.